This TCR beta chain is drawn from a study of blood T cell repertoires in COVID-19. Study at large: COVID-19 samples, acute and convalescent, were from the United States, Italy and Spain.

Which cohort a participant joined came from the clinical history participants gave. The V and J ends lost 6 bases and 4 bases, in that order; junction bases with no gene match: 7. Germline V gene lookup returns CDR1 MDHEN and CDR2 SYDVKM. This CDR3 contains 16 residues. This clone was observed once. As handled by the study authors: Nucleated cell number was recorded as an estimate derived from reference gene primer amplification. The method was immunoSEQ multiplex PCR; TCRdb's version includes in-frame clones alone and lacks a portion of them. That table furnishes V, J and clone size, whereas the DNA furnished D and trimming. The sample records over 110,000 clones, roughly 83% being singletons.

The sequence was collected from a man aged 35-49 years with acute COVID-19. The sequencing input was PBMCs or T cells enriched from blood (not recorded which). The genes are TRBV28 and TRBJ2-1, with TRBD2 identical over 12 bases. CDR3 amino acids: CASSPETSGGYNEQFF. In DNA form, the CDR3 reads TGTGCCAGCAGCCCAGAGACTAGCGGGGGATACAATGAGCAGTTCTTC.